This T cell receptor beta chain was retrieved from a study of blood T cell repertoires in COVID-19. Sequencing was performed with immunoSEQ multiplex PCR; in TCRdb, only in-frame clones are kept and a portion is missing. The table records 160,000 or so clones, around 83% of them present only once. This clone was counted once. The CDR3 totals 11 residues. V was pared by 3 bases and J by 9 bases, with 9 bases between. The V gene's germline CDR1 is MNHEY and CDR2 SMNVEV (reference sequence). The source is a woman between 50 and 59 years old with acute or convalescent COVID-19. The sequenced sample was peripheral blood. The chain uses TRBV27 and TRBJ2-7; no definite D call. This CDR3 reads CASSFAGGQYF. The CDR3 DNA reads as TGTGCCAGCAGTTTTGCCGGCGGGCAGTACTTC.